The 10 T cell receptor beta chains given below trace back to one sample, sequenced in a study of CD8 T cells in Susac syndrome. RNA totalling roughly 0.45 to 1 ug underwent reverse transcription with random hexamers. One entry per CDR3 protein results from TCRdb running MiXCR on the immunoSEQ multiplex PCR reads. The table includes about 50,000 distinct CDR3 sequences, 85% to 95% detected once. Sequencing used CD8+ T cells from PBMCs. The receptors derive from a human donor with multiple sclerosis.

J is TRBJ2-7 and V is TRBV27; possibly TRBD1 for D (6 bases). The V gene lost 7 bases and the J gene lost 0 bases, with 16 bases spanning the gap. In germline, CDR1 is MNHEY, CDR2 SMNVEV (reference sequence). CDR3 length equals 15 residues. CDR3 nucleotides: TGTGCCAGCACCTCGCGGACAGAGAGCTCCTACGAGCAGTACTTC. It specifies CASTSRTESSYEQYF.

V usage is TRBV20-1 and J usage is TRBJ2-7, with D unresolved. The V gene lost 1 base and the J gene lost 1 base, with 8 bases spanning the gap. The CDR3 has 13 residues. Looked up from germline, CDR1 is DFQATT and CDR2 is SNEGSKA (reference sequence). The CDR3 region has the DNA TGCAGTGCTAGAGGCCCAGTGTCCTACGAGCAGTACTTC. The encoded protein is CSARGPVSYEQYF.

This clonotype came up once. J is TRBJ2-1 and V is TRBV10-3; 7 bases align to TRBD1. Germline V gene sequence: CDR1 ENHRY, CDR2 SYGVKD. V gave up 10 bases and J gave up 6 bases; unmatched junction bases: 15. This CDR3 comprises 15 residues. CDR3 loop: CATTLSDRVGNEQFF. Here the CDR3 DNA reads TGTGCCACCACATTGAGTGACAGGGTAGGCAATGAGCAGTTCTTC.

The rearrangement uses TRBV25-1 and TRBJ2-1; D is possibly TRBD1 (6 bases). V dropped 8 bases and J dropped 6 bases, with 11 bases sitting between them. Per germline, CDR1 MGHDK and CDR2 SYGVNS. The CDR3 extends over 12 amino acids. CDR3: CASQGQSNEQFF. The CDR3 coding sequence is TGTGCCAGCCAGGGACAAAGCAATGAGCAGTTCTTC.

The chain uses TRBV18 and TRBJ2-4; perhaps D is TRBD1 or TRBD2 (5 bases each). This CDR3 is 21 amino acids long. V lost 3 bases and J lost 0, with 27 bases in between. The germline V gene encodes CDR1 KGHSH and CDR2 LQKENI. The CDR3 protein is CASSPYFPRDGLRLAKNIQYF. The CDR3 bases are TGTGCCAGCTCACCCTATTTTCCCCGGGACGGGCTAAGATTAGCCAAAAACATTCAGTACTTC.

The chain uses TRBV3-1 and TRBJ2-7; TRBD1 matches 7 bases. The germline gives CDR1 LGHDT, CDR2 YNNKEL (reference sequence). This CDR3 has 16 amino acids. V lost 6 bases to trimming and J lost 4 bases; unmatched junction nucleotides: 15. DNA for the CDR3: TGTGCCAGCAGTTCTCAGGGGGAATTCATCGGATACGAGCAGTACTTC. As protein: CASSSQGEFIGYEQYF.

This clonotype was seen once. V gene TRBV14 combines with J gene TRBJ1-1; D uncertain. The CDR3 totals 15 residues. The ends were cut back, 0 bases at V and 5 bases at J, with 13 bases in the middle. From germline, CDR1 is SGHDN and CDR2 FVKESK. This CDR3 is CASSQDRAPGTEAFF. Here the CDR3 DNA reads TGTGCCAGCAGCCAAGATCGGGCGCCGGGTACTGAAGCTTTCTTT.

This chain links TRBV4-1 with TRBJ2-7; 8 bases align to TRBD1. The germline gives CDR1 MGHRA, CDR2 YSYEKL. Trimming cost V 6 bases and J 2 bases; bases outside gene matches: 6. This CDR3 has 14 residues. CDR3 sequence: CASSTGTGPYEQYF. The CDR3 region has the DNA TGCGCCAGCAGTACCGGGACAGGACCCTACGAGCAGTACTTC.

The rearrangement uses TRBV5-1 and TRBJ1-1; 9 nucleotides agree with TRBD1. Trimming cost V 6 bases and J 5 bases; bases outside gene matches: 8. The CDR3 is 14 residues long. CDR1 is SGHRS, CDR2 YFSETQ, per germline. CDR3 protein: CASMAGTGSTEAFF. The CDR3 DNA reads as TGCGCCAGCATGGCCGGGACAGGGAGTACTGAAGCTTTCTTT.

The chain combines TRBV3-1 with TRBJ1-1, with D uncertain. CDR1 and CDR2 from the germline V gene are LGHDT and YNNKEL (reference sequence). CDR3 length equals 12 residues. With 1 base removed from V and 6 bases from J, the gap between germline ends came to 6 bases. This CDR3 reads CASSQVRAEAFF. In DNA, the CDR3 is TGTGCCAGCAGCCAAGTTAGGGCTGAAGCTTTCTTT.